Below are 20 T cell receptor beta chains sequenced from a single sample in a study of shared clonotypes between healthy human individuals. The method was immunoSEQ multiplex PCR; TCRdb's version includes in-frame clones alone and lacks a portion of them. Of just over 2,000,000 clones in the sample, about 94% were seen once. Naive CD8 cells comprised CD45RO-negative, CCR7-positively selected cells, excluding terminally differentiated effector memory CD45RA+ cells. The sample comprised naive CD8+ T cells sorted from blood. Receptors originate from a man aged 18 to 30 in good health.

The V call is TRBV15, the J call TRBJ1-1; a weak D match, TRBD1 (5 bases). With 1 base removed from V and 0 bases from J, the gap between germline ends came to 9 bases. The germline V gene encodes CDR1 LNHNV and CDR2 YYDKDF (reference sequence). CDR3 length: 15 amino acids. The CDR3, as DNA: TGTGCCACCAGCAGAGTACGGGGCGTGAACACTGAAGCTTTCTTT. Its translation: CATSRVRGVNTEAFF.

The rearrangement joins TRBV5-6 to TRBJ2-7; D unclear. This CDR3 has 16 amino acids. Trimming removed 3 bases at V and 3 bases at J, with 19 bases between. Germline-derived CDR1 and CDR2 are SGHDT and YYEEEE. The CDR3 is CASSYQSLMLGYEQYF. DNA of the CDR3: TGTGCCAGCAGCTACCAGTCTCTAATGTTAGGCTACGAGCAGTACTTC.

The chain uses TRBV7-9 and TRBJ2-5; no definite D call. The ends were cut back, 0 bases at V and 2 bases at J, with 10 bases in the middle. There are 15 residues in the CDR3. Germline CDR1 reads SEHNR; CDR2 reads FQNEAQ (reference sequence). The CDR3 loop reads CASSLAGSVQETQYF. CDR3 DNA: TGTGCCAGCAGCTTAGCAGGGTCCGTTCAAGAGACCCAGTACTTC.

This clone came up once. The chain links TRBV5-6 to TRBJ1-2; maybe TRBD1 (5 bases). Germline assignment: CDR1 SGHDT and CDR2 YYEEEE. Trimming took 4 bases from V and 8 from J, leaving 12 bases between them. This CDR3 comprises 12 residues. The CDR3 spells CASSHEGQGYTF. CDR3 in DNA: TGTGCCAGCAGCCATGAGGGGCAAGGCTACACCTTC.

The chain combines TRBV27 with TRBJ1-5; D unresolved. Trimming cost V 7 bases and J 0 bases, with 13 bases left between them. This CDR3 is built from 15 residues. The V gene's germline CDR1 is MNHEY and CDR2 SMNVEV (reference sequence). CDR3 sequence (DNA): TGTGCCAGCACCCCCCTGGAAAATAGCAATCAGCCCCAGCATTTT. Residues: CASTPLENSNQPQHF.

This clone was seen just once. Other DNA sequences within the sample encode an identical CDR3. The genes are TRBV4-1 and TRBJ2-1; possible D gene TRBD2, 5 bases. Trimming cost V 0 bases and J 1 base, with 7 bases left between them. CDR3 length: 15 residues. Germline V gene data show CDR1 as MGHRA and CDR2 as YSYEKL. The CDR3 nucleotides are TGCGCCAGCAGCCAAGATCCGGGATCCTACAATGAGCAGTTCTTC. It specifies CASSQDPGSYNEQFF.

The rearrangement uses TRBV10-2 and TRBJ1-2, with 8 bases matching TRBD1. The CDR3 runs 15 residues. The V gene end was trimmed by 7 bases and the J gene end by 0 bases; junction bases not matched to a gene: 7. Germline CDR1 is WSHSY and CDR2 is SAAADI. CDR3 loop: CASITGQGPNYGYTF. The CDR3, as DNA: TGCGCCAGCATCACCGGACAGGGACCTAACTATGGCTACACCTTC.

The gene calls are TRBV27 and TRBJ1-1; weak D call: TRBD1 (5 bases). The CDR3 has 14 residues. Germline CDR1 is MNHEY and CDR2 is SMNVEV (reference sequence). V lost 7 bases and J lost 0, with 12 bases in between. CDR3 amino acids: CASKPGHVNTEAFF. Written as DNA, the CDR3 is TGTGCCAGCAAGCCCGGACACGTGAACACTGAAGCTTTCTTT.

A remark on this clone: The sample contains more than one DNA sequence encoding this CDR3. This chain uses TRBV9 with TRBJ1-1; the D is unclear. Looked up from germline, CDR1 is SGDLS and CDR2 is YYNGEE. V lost 8 bases to trimming and J lost 0 bases, with 8 bases between them. The CDR3 is made up of 12 amino acids. The CDR3 spells CASRGLNTEAFF. CDR3 DNA sequence: TGTGCCAGTCGTGGGTTGAACACTGAAGCTTTCTTT. The complete variable domain, with remaining parts taken from reference TRBV9 and TRBJ1-1, reads DSGVTQTPKHLITATGQRVTLRCSPRSGDLSVYWYQQSLDQGLQFLIQYYNGEERAKGNILERFSAQQFPDLHSELNLSSLELGDSALYFCASRGLNTEAFFGQGTRLTVV.

The sample holds one count of this clone. The chain uses TRBV2 and TRBJ2-3; 12 bases agree with TRBD2. V lost 4 bases and J lost 4; bases outside the gene matches: 6. Germline V lookup: CDR1 SNHLY, CDR2 FYNNEI. The CDR3 loop spans 16 amino acids. The CDR3 DNA is TGTGCCAGCAGTGGGCGGGCTAGCGGGGGGGCAGATACGCAGTATTTT. Protein: CASSGRASGGADTQYF.

The chain links TRBV15 to TRBJ2-7; the match to TRBD2 covers 10 bases. Trimming cost V 3 bases and J 2 bases; bases outside gene matches: 4. The CDR3 runs to 15 residues. Germline-derived CDR1 and CDR2 are LNHNV and YYDKDF (reference sequence). The CDR3 spells CATSSPTSGAYEQYF. CDR3 in DNA: TGTGCCACCAGCAGCCCTACTAGCGGGGCCTACGAGCAGTACTTC.

The chain combines TRBV14 with TRBJ2-7; 9 nucleotides line up with TRBD1. Germline V CDR1 and CDR2: SGHDN, FVKESK. Unmatched junction bases numbered 3, after V lost 3 bases and J lost 3 bases. The CDR3 extends over 14 amino acids. The CDR3 protein is CASSHRDRDYEQYF. CDR3 coding DNA: TGTGCCAGCAGCCACAGGGACAGGGACTACGAGCAGTACTTC.

V is TRBV9 and J is TRBJ2-1; D is perhaps TRBD2 (6 bases). CDR1 SGDLS and CDR2 YYNGEE come from the germline V gene. With 4 bases removed from V and 6 bases from J, the gap between germline ends came to 17 bases. The CDR3 runs 15 residues. CDR3 sequence: CASSLKGLEANEQFF. DNA of the CDR3: TGTGCCAGCAGCCTGAAGGGACTCGAGGCCAATGAGCAGTTCTTC.

V is TRBV7-6 and J is TRBJ2-4; D tentatively reads TRBD1 or TRBD2 (6 bases each). The CDR3 spans 17 residues. Trimming pared 5 bases from V and 0 bases from J, leaving 17 bases between. Germline values: CDR1 SGHVS, CDR2 FNYEAQ. In DNA form, the CDR3 reads TGTGCCAGCAGCCCGTCTCCCGGGGGCGTAGCCAAAAACATTCAGTACTTC. Amino acids: CASSPSPGGVAKNIQYF.

This clone was recorded once. The chain combines TRBV6-5 with TRBJ1-6; possible D gene TRBD1, 5 bases. Trimming cost V 9 bases and J 6 bases, with 12 bases left between them. Germline V CDR1 and CDR2: MNHEY, SVGAGI. This CDR3 is 13 amino acids long. CDR3 sequence reads: CASTGTANSPLHF. The DNA for the CDR3 is TGTGCCAGTACGGGGACGGCTAATTCACCCCTCCACTTT.

The chain carries TRBV5-1 and TRBJ1-2, with 8 bases fitting TRBD1. This CDR3 is 16 amino acids long. The V and J ends lost 4 bases and 1 base, in that order; junction bases with no gene match: 9. Germline V gene sequence: CDR1 SGHRS, CDR2 YFSETQ. CDR3 nucleotide sequence: TGCGCCAGCAGCCCGTTGGACAGGGAAGGTAACTATGGCTACACCTTC. Protein: CASSPLDREGNYGYTF.

The V gene is TRBV4-2, the J gene TRBJ1-2, with D uncertain. The CDR3 loop spans 15 amino acids. V gave up 4 bases and J gave up 3 bases, with 15 bases separating them. Germline CDR1 LGHNA, CDR2 YNFKEQ. DNA for the CDR3: TGTGCCAGCAGCCCCCGACTGGGTAGGGACTATGGCTACACCTTC. It translates to CASSPRLGRDYGYTF.

The chain uses TRBV7-9 and TRBJ2-7; 13 bases are shared with TRBD2. The CDR3 runs 15 residues. Per the germline V gene, CDR1 is SEHNR and CDR2 is FQNEAQ (reference sequence). After removal of 4 bases from V and 4 bases from J, the junction contained 4 bases not matched to a gene. DNA for the CDR3: TGTGCCAGCAGCTCAGGACTAGCGGGAGTTTACGAGCAGTACTTC. This encodes CASSSGLAGVYEQYF.

Of note for this clone: Other nucleotide sequences from this sample produce the same CDR3. The V and J genes are TRBV6-5 and TRBJ2-1; D is perhaps TRBD2 (5 bases). The CDR3 extends over 15 amino acids. V lost 2 bases to trimming and J lost 0 bases, with 8 bases between them. Germline assignment: CDR1 MNHEY and CDR2 SVGAGI. DNA for the CDR3: TGTGCCAGCAGTTACGAGGGAAACTCCTACAATGAGCAGTTCTTC. As protein: CASSYEGNSYNEQFF.

This clone occurred once. The sample carries other DNA sequences with the same CDR3. The J gene is TRBJ1-4, the V gene TRBV5-6; D not resolved. This CDR3 comprises 13 residues. Trimming cost V 0 bases and J 5 bases, with 5 bases left between them. Germline loops: CDR1 SGHDT, CDR2 YYEEEE. DNA of the CDR3: TGTGCCAGCAGCTTGGCGGCGAATGAAAAACTGTTTTTT. It codes for CASSLAANEKLFF.